This T cell receptor beta chain stems from a study of blood T cell repertoires in COVID-19. Trimming cost V 4 bases and J 0 bases, with 7 bases left between them. The length of the CDR3 is 14 residues. Germline V gene sequence: CDR1 LGHDT, CDR2 YNNKEL (reference sequence). Clones were sequenced by immunoSEQ multiplex PCR, and TCRdb holds only the in-frame ones, with some missing. The sample contains some 150,000 clones, about 83% of which appear only once. This TCR was sampled from a woman aged 60-70 years with COVID-19, enrolled during active disease. Input material: peripheral blood. The J gene is TRBJ1-5, the V gene TRBV3-1 (or the pseudogene TRBV3-2); TRBD1 is a possible D gene (6 bases). In nucleotides, the CDR3 is TGTGCCAGCAGCCGGACAGTTAGCAATCAGCCCCAGCATTTT. This encodes CASSRTVSNQPQHF.